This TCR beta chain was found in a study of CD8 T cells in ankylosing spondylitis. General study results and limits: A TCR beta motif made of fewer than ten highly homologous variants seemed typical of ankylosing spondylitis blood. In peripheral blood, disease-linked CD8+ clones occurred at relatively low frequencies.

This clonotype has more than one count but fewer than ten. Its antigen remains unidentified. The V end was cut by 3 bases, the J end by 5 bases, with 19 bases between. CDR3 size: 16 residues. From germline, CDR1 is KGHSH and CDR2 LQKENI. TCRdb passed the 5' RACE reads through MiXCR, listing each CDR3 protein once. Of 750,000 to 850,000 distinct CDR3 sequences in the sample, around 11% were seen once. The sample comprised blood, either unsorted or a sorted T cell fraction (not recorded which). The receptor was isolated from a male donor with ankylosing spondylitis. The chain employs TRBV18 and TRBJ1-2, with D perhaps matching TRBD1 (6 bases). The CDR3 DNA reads TGTGCCAGCTCACCCTCTGGGGACACGGGGCCTTATGGCTACACCTTC. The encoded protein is CASSPSGDTGPYGYTF.